This T cell receptor (beta chain) was sequenced for a study of blood T cell repertoires in COVID-19. Study-wide context: Nucleic acid was either cDNA or gDNA, and it came from T cells, B-cell-depleted T cells, or PBMCs.

Germline V gives CDR1 MGHRA, CDR2 YSYEKL. The CDR3 is made up of 15 amino acids. Clones were read by immunoSEQ multiplex PCR, and TCRdb kept only the in-frame ones, dropping some. The sample has about 230,000 clones, more than 80% seen once. Followed over time, Seattle patients had been enrolled while infection was active. As regards this clone: Mismatch with germline at one junction end may stem from a read error.

V usage is TRBV4-1 and J usage is TRBJ2-3, with TRBD2 matching over 9 bases. The receptor comes from a woman younger than 45 with COVID-19, enrolled during active disease. Sequenced sample: peripheral blood. CDR3 amino acids: CASRQVLAGTDTQYF. In nucleotides, the CDR3 is TGCGCCAGCAGACAAGTCCTAGCGGGAACAGATACGCAGTATTTT.